This T cell receptor (beta chain) was found in a study of T cells after yellow fever vaccination (dated by TCRdb to the late 2010s). At the level of the whole study: Libraries from fractions with low cell numbers were prepared with the SMART-Seq v4 Ultra Low Input RNA kit. Blood was collected at multiple timepoints before and after primary and secondary immunization, and bulk PBMC replicates and cell subsets were isolated. The cohort comprised two healthy male donors, one aged 18 to 30 and one aged 30 to 40 years. To follow T-cell clones before and after primary and booster YFV17D yellow fever vaccination, bulk TCR alpha and beta repertoires were sequenced over time.

TCR cDNA was synthesized by 5'RACE template switching, which introduced a universal primer site and unique molecular identifiers. cDNA synthesis was primed from both the TCR alpha and TCR beta constant segments. Libraries were amplified in two PCR steps, with sample barcodes and sequencing adapters added in the second step. Sequencing of libraries was performed on Illumina HiSeq 2500 (2x100 bp) or NovaSeq (2x150 bp). In the source study's methods: Reads were demultiplexed and collapsed into UMI consensus sequences with MIGEC, and V(D)J alignment was performed with MiXCR. Using edgeR on replicate PBMC samples, clonotypes were called vaccine-responding if FDR was below 0.01 and the log2 fold change was above 5 up to day 15. Each bulk clonotype received a CD4 or CD8 identity based on whether the sequenced CD4 or CD8 repertoire contained that clonotype at higher abundance. TCRdb handled the public reads itself, with Q25 trimming in fastp and clone calling in MiXCR, and kept productive beta chains. Rows matching on CDR3 protein sequence are summarized as one entry with the most common DNA and genes. TCRdb's processing, not the authors', yielded these V and J calls. This sample gives 620,000 or so distinct CDR3 sequences in total; 9% to 15% of them show up just once. The ten largest make up 15% of the sample.

The treatment or condition label for this specimen denotes: live attenuated yellow fever vaccine strain. At every blood-draw timepoint, two biological replicates of bulk PBMCs were collected. PBMCs were isolated from peripheral blood using a standard Ficoll-Paque protocol. TriZol was used to extract RNA from bulk PBMCs, CD4 and CD8 fractions, and dextramer-positive and dextramer-negative fractions. General conclusions and limits of the study: Compared with the primary T-cell response, the secondary T-cell response was faster but weaker, reaching its peak on day 5 rather than on day 15. FACS-sorted repertoires could contain abundant contaminating clonotypes from the bulk population, so computational filtering was required. The study included only a couple of donors, which limits how far the findings can be generalized. After the booster, most clones that had expanded after primary vaccination were detected again (almost 97% of CD4 and more than 85% of CD8), suggesting broad maintenance of memory. A small share of clonotypes occurred in both CD4 and CD8 compartments, likely arising from convergent recombination.

Counted from cysteine to phenylalanine, this CDR3 has 13 amino acids. Of all the DNA, just the CDR3 is kept, 39 bases in frame from base 1. From the germline V gene (reference sequence), CDR1 is GTSNPN and CDR2 is SVGIG. V is pared back by 4 bases and J by 3 bases, with 10 bases lying between the germline termini. The sample holds a few counts of this clonotype. What this receptor recognizes is not known. Qualities for individual bases were not recorded, and no much larger clone is one base off. The starting material was PBMCs, obtained on the day of the yellow fever booster vaccination. The rearranged chain carries TRBV30 and TRBJ1-5; a tentative D match to TRBD1 spans 5 bases. This clonotype originated in a young man who received the YFV17D yellow fever vaccine. In nucleotides, the sequence is TGTGCCTGGACAGACAGCCTCAATCAGCCCCAGCATTTT. It specifies CAWTDSLNQPQHF.